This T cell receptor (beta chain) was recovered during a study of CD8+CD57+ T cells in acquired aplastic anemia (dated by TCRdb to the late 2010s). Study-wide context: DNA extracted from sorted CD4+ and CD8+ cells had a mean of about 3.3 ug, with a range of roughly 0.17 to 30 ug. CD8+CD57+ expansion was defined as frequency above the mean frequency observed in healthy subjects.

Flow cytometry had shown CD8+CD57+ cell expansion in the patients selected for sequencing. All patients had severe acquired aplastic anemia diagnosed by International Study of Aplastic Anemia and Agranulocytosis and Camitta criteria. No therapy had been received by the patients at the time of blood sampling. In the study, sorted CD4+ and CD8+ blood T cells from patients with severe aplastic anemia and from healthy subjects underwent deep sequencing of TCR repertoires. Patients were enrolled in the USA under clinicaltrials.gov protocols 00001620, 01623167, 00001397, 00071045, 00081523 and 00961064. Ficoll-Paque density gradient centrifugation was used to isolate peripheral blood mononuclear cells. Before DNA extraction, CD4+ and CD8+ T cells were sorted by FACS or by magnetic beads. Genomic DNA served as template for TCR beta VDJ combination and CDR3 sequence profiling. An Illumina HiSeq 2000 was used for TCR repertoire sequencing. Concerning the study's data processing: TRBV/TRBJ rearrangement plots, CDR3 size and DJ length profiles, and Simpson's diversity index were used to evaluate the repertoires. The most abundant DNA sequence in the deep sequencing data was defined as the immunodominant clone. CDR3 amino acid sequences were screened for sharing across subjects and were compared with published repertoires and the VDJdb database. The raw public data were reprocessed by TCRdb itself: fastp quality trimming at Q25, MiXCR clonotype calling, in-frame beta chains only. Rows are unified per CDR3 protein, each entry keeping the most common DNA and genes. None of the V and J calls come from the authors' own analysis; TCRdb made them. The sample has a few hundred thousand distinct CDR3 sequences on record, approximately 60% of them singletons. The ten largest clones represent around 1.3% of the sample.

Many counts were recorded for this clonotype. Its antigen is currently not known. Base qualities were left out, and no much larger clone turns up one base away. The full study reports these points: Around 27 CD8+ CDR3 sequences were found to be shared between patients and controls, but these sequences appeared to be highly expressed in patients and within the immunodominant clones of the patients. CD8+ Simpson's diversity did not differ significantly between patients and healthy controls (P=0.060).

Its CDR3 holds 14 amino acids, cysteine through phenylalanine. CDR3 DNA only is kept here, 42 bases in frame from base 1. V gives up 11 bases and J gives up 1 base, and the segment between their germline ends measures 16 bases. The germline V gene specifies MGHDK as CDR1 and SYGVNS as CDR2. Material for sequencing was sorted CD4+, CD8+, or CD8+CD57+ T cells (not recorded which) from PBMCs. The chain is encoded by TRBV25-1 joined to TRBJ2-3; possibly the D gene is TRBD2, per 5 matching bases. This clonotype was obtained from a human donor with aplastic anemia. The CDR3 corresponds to CAGEGYRGTDTQYF. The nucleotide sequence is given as TGTGCCGGAGAGGGCTACCGTGGCACAGATACGCAGTATTTT.